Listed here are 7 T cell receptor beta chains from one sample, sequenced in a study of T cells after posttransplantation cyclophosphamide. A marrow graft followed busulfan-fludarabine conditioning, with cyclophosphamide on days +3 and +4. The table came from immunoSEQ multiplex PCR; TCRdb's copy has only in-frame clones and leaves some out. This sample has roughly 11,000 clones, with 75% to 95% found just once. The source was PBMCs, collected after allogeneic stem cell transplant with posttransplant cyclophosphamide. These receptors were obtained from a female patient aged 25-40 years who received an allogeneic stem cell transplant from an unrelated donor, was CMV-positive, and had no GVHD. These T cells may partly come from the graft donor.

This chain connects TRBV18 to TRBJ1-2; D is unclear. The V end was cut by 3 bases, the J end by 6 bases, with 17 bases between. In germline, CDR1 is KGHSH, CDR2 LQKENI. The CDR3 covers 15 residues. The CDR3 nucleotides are TGTGCCAGCTCACCCGGACTGGAACGGTCGAATGGCTACACCTTC. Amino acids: CASSPGLERSNGYTF.

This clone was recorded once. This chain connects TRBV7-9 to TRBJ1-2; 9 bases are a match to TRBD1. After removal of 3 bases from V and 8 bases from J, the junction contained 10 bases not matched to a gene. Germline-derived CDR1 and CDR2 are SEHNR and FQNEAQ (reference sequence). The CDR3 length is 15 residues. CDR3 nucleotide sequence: TGTGCCAGCAGCTTCTCAGGACAGGGGACAGAAGGCTACACCTTC. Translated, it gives CASSFSGQGTEGYTF.

CDR3 DNA sequence: TGTGCCAGCAGCTTATTGTCCAGAGGCTACACCTTC. As protein: CASSLLSRGYTF. The chain carries TRBV7-2 and TRBJ1-2; D remains unclear. The germline V gene encodes CDR1 SGHTA and CDR2 FQGNSA. V gave up 2 bases and J gave up 8 bases, with 9 bases separating them. The CDR3 is 12 residues long.

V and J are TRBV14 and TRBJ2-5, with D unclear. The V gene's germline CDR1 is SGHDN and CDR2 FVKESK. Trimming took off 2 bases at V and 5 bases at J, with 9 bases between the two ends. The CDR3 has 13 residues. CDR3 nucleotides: TGTGCCAGCAGCCAACTAGGATGGGAGACCCAGTACTTC. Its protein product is CASSQLGWETQYF. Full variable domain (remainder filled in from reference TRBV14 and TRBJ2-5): EAGVTQFPSHSVIEKGQTVTLRCDPISGHDNLYWYRRVMGKEIKFLLHFVKESKQDESGMPNNRFLAERTGGTYSTLKVQPAELEDSGVYFCASSQLGWETQYFGPGTRLLVL.

Here the CDR3 DNA reads TGCGCCAGCAGCTTGGTAGGACAGGTGAACACTGAAGCTTTCTTT. It translates to CASSLVGQVNTEAFF. The V call is TRBV5-1, the J call TRBJ1-1; 7 nucleotides align to TRBD1. The CDR3 spans 15 residues. The germline V gene encodes CDR1 SGHRS and CDR2 YFSETQ. J gave up 0 bases and V 0 bases, and 2 bases lay outside the gene matches.

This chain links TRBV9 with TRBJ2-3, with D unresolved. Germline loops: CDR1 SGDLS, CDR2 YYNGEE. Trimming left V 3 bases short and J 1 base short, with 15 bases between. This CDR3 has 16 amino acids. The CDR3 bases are TGTGCCAGCAGCGCCGAAAATCGGCGGCGCACAGATACGCAGTATTTT. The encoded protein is CASSAENRRRTDTQYF.

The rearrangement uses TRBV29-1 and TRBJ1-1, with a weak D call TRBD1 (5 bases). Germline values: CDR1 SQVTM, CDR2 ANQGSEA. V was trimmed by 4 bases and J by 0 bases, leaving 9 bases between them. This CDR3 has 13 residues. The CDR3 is CSVGGRLNTEAFF. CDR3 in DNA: TGCAGCGTTGGGGGCAGACTGAACACTGAAGCTTTCTTT.